This TCR beta chain was captured in a study of blood T cell repertoires in COVID-19. Background on the study: The origin of the acute and convalescent COVID-19 samples was the United States, Italy and Spain. PBMCs, B-cell-depleted T cells, or T cells provided the cDNA or gDNA that made up the material.

Per the authors' pipeline: Estimation of nucleated cell counts was performed using reference gene primer amplification. Clones were read by immunoSEQ multiplex PCR, and TCRdb kept only the in-frame ones, dropping some. The V and J calls and the clone size are those of that table, but D and trimming were determined from the DNA. The table records 140,000 to 150,000 clones, 65% to 80% of them present only once. V was cut by 4 bases and J by 8 bases, with 14 bases left in between. CDR3 size: 13 residues. CDR1 and CDR2 from the germline V gene are MNHEY and SVGAGI. The sequenced sample consisted of peripheral blood. The chain recombines TRBV6-5 with TRBJ1-2; TRBD1 is a possible D gene (5 bases). The clonotype comes from a woman aged 55-69 years with acute or convalescent COVID-19. The CDR3 here is CASSSTGAWGYTF. CDR3 sequence (DNA): TGTGCCAGCAGTTCAACAGGAGCGTGGGGCTACACCTTC.